This TCR beta chain was sequenced in a study of T-cell reconstitution after alpha-beta-depleted transplantation in children. General study points: Newly produced T cells mostly accounted for T-cell counts and diversity one year post-transplant. Some patients owed their high day-60 TCRbeta diversity to surviving recipient T cells and thymic progenitors. About two months after transplant, alpha-beta T cells reportedly came from several hundred expanded graft clones.

For TCRbeta, the library was prepared with unique molecular identifiers. TCRdb ran MiXCR on the PCR reads and lists one entry per CDR3 protein. In the table there are around 72,000 distinct CDR3 sequences, 4.9% of which are singletons. This clonotype has a count of ten or more. Its antigen is still unknown. One end of the junction does not line up with germline, which may come from a read error. Source: PBMCs, mostly from graft donor cells, taken 180 days after TCRalphabeta/CD19-depleted stem cell transplant. This TCR was recovered from a boy in the first two years of life who had a stem cell transplant for acute myeloid leukemia, so the T cells may come from the graft donor.

The CDR3 here is CASSLTARSIF. For the CDR3, the DNA is TGTGCCAGCAGCCTTACTGCCCGGTCGATCTTC. The chain uses TRBV7-9 and TRBJ2-1; D uncertain. Germline V gene lookup returns CDR1 SEHNR and CDR2 FQNEAQ (reference sequence). The CDR3 runs 11 residues.